This T cell receptor beta chain was retrieved from a study of T cells in Graves' hyperthyroidism and ophthalmopathy. This clonotype was seen ten or more times. Its antigen is as yet unknown. The CDR3 length is 13 residues. The germline V gene encodes CDR1 KGHSH and CDR2 LQKENI. Trimming pared 3 bases from V and 0 bases from J, leaving 5 bases between. Study-wide results and limits: Ophthalmopathy was predicted by the model a median of 6.5 months ahead of onset.

Isolation of PBMCs was performed on 8.5 to 10 ml fresh peripheral blood. From RNA transcripts, TCR beta CDR3 regions were amplified. TCR CDR3 underwent first-round RT-PCR with the HTBI primer set. Each CDR3 protein gets one entry after TCRdb re-called the multiplex PCR reads with MiXCR. The sample yields approximately 740,000 distinct CDR3 sequences, 14% seen once. The TCR was taken from a woman under 30 with Graves' hyperthyroidism. Sequencing was carried out using blood. The chain links TRBV18 to TRBJ1-1, with D hard to call. DNA of the CDR3: TGTGCCAGCTCACCCGATATGAACACTGAAGCTTTCTTT. Protein: CASSPDMNTEAFF.